The present TCR beta chain was sequenced within a study of shared clonotypes between healthy human individuals. Trimming removed 0 bases from V and 5 bases from J; junction bases left unmatched: 16. The germline CDR1 and CDR2 sequences are LGHNA and YNFKEQ. This CDR3 comprises 19 residues. The method was immunoSEQ multiplex PCR; TCRdb's version includes in-frame clones alone and lacks a portion of them. The sample consists of a few million clones, 80% to 95% of them appearing once. This clone occurred once. This TCR derives from a man aged 18-30 years in good health. Some clones in this sample may be carry-over from other donors' samples. The sequenced sample was naive CD4+ T cells from PBMCs. Subset noted: CD45RA+ positively selected. The gene calls are TRBV4-2 and TRBJ1-2; TRBD1 aligns across 9 bases. In DNA form, the CDR3 reads TGTGCCAGCAGCCAAGATGGATTGGTTCGACAGGGGGGTAGATATGGCTACACCTTC. As protein: CASSQDGLVRQGGRYGYTF.